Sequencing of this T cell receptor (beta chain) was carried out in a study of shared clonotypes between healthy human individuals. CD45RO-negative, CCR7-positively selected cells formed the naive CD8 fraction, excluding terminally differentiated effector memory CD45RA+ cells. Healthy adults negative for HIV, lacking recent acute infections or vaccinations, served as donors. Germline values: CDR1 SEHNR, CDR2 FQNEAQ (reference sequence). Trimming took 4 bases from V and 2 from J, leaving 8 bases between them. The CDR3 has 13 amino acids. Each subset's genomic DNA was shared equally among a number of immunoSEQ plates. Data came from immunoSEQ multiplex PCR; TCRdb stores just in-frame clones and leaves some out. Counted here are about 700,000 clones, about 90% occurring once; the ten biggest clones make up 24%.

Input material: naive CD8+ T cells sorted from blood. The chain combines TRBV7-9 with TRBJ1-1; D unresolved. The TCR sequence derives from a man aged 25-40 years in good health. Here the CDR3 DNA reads TGTGCCAGCAGCTCAGACACCAACACTGAAGCTTTCTTT. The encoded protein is CASSSDTNTEAFF.